The 28 T cell receptor beta chains below all came from one sample that was sequenced in a study of Graves' ophthalmopathy and Graves' hyperthyroidism. Amplified material comprised TCR beta CDR3 regions derived from RNA transcripts. The authors performed first-round RT-PCR with HTBI primers and then a second-round multiplex PCR. MiXCR, run by TCRdb on the multiplex PCR reads, gives a single entry per CDR3 protein. The sample yields 200,000 to 300,000 distinct CDR3 sequences, 40% to 50% seen once. The sequenced material came from peripheral blood. The receptors originated from an adult man with Graves' ophthalmopathy.

Comment on this clonotype: Mismatch with germline at one junction end may stem from a read error. The rearrangement joins TRBV9 to TRBJ1-5; tentatively, D is TRBD1 (5 bases). CDR1 and CDR2 (germline): SGDLS, YYNGEE. This CDR3 has 13 amino acids. This CDR3 reads CASSFQGEQPQHF. DNA of the CDR3: TGCGCCAGCAGCTTCCAGGGCGAACAGCCCCAGCATTTT.

The chain employs TRBV19 and TRBJ1-5; a weak D match, TRBD1 (5 bases). V was shortened by 5 bases and J by 5 bases, with 16 bases between the two germline ends. The CDR3 is made up of 15 amino acids. CDR1 LNHDA and CDR2 SQIVND come from the germline V gene (reference sequence). As DNA, the CDR3 is TGTGCCAGTAGTGGATCAAGACAGCCCCATCAGCCCCAGCATTTT. The encoded protein is CASSGSRQPHQPQHF.

The J gene is TRBJ2-7, the V gene TRBV5-1; D is perhaps TRBD1 (5 bases). Germline CDR1 reads SGHRS; CDR2 reads YFSETQ. V shed 0 bases and J shed 5 bases, with 12 bases lying between them. The CDR3 loop spans 14 amino acids. The CDR3 is CASSLATELDEQYF. The CDR3 nucleotides are TGCGCCAGCAGCTTGGCGACAGAGCTCGACGAGCAGTACTTC.

V and J are TRBV7-9 and TRBJ2-6, with D perhaps TRBD2 (5 bases). This CDR3 has 15 amino acids. Germline V gene sequence: CDR1 SEHNR, CDR2 FQNEAQ (reference sequence). Trimming stripped 3 bases from V and 1 base from J, with 7 bases between. CDR3 coding DNA: TGTGCCAGCAGCTTGCGGGCGTCTGGGGCCAACGTCCTGACTTTC. Amino acid sequence: CASSLRASGANVLTF.

The J gene is TRBJ2-7, the V gene TRBV3-1, with 8 bases matching TRBD2. The CDR3 loop spans 15 amino acids. With V trimmed by 3 bases and J by 4 bases, 8 bases remained unmatched. Germline lookup yields CDR1 LGHDT and CDR2 YNNKEL (reference sequence). CDR3: CASSQAGGAIYEQYF. In DNA, the CDR3 is TGTGCCAGCAGCCAGGCCGGGGGGGCGATATACGAGCAGTACTTC.

This clonotype was observed a handful of times. The CDR3 loop is CASRSQVGTGELFF. CDR3 coding DNA: TGTGCCAGTAGGTCACAAGTGGGTACCGGGGAGCTGTTTTTT. The J gene is TRBJ2-2, the V gene TRBV19; D is unclear. Germline loops: CDR1 LNHDA, CDR2 SQIVND (reference sequence). Trimming took 6 bases from V and 5 from J, leaving 13 bases between them. This CDR3 is 14 amino acids long.

The chain couples TRBV12-3 or TRBV12-4 to TRBJ1-1; D not certain. This CDR3 region has 13 residues. The V and J ends lost 11 bases and 1 base respectively, with 14 bases between them. CDR3: CAGTNDGNTEAFF. DNA for the CDR3: TGTGCCGGCACTAACGACGGGAACACTGAAGCTTTCTTT.

The chain links TRBV7-8 to TRBJ2-7, with TRBD1 matching over 7 bases. V lost 5 bases to trimming and J lost 0 bases; unmatched junction nucleotides: 7. The CDR3 runs to 15 residues. CDR1 is SGHVS and CDR2 is FQNEAQ in the germline V gene. The CDR3 region is CASSRDRAFSYEQYF. The CDR3 region has the DNA TGTGCCAGCAGCAGAGACAGGGCCTTCTCCTACGAGCAGTACTTC.

The chain carries TRBV12-3 or TRBV12-4 and TRBJ1-2, with D tentatively TRBD1 (6 bases). This CDR3 spans 15 amino acids. The germline V and J ends were trimmed by 7 bases and 4 bases, with 19 bases remaining between them. This CDR3 is CASTNPGGLGYGYTF. In DNA, the CDR3 is TGTGCCAGCACTAACCCCGGGGGGCTGGGCTATGGCTACACCTTC.

This clonotype was detected only a few times. The V call is TRBV30, the J call TRBJ1-5; no clear D. Trimming took 2 bases from V and 4 from J, leaving 9 bases between them. The CDR3 runs 13 residues. CDR1 is GTSNPN and CDR2 is SVGIG in the germline V gene (reference sequence). In DNA, the CDR3 is TGTGCCTGGAGTCGCCAAGGGAATCAGCCCCAGCATTTT. It encodes CAWSRQGNQPQHF.

The table lists this clonotype with many counts. The chain joins TRBV7-6 to TRBJ1-5; TRBD1 might be the D (5 bases). Germline CDR1 SGHVS, CDR2 FNYEAQ. With 6 bases removed from V and 3 bases from J, the gap between germline ends came to 9 bases. The CDR3 covers 13 residues. The CDR3 bases are TGTGCCAGCAGTTCAGGGAACAATCAGCCCCAGCATTTT. Amino acids: CASSSGNNQPQHF.

The chain carries TRBV7-2 and TRBJ1-2; D is unclear. The CDR3 runs to 15 residues. CDR1 and CDR2 from the germline V gene are SGHTA and FQGNSA. The V and J ends lost 1 base and 4 bases respectively, with 13 bases between them. The CDR3 here is CASSLDRGIFYGYTF. In nucleotides, the CDR3 is TGTGCCAGCAGCTTAGATAGAGGGATTTTCTATGGCTACACCTTC.

The chain couples TRBV10-3 to TRBJ2-5; D call uncertain. The CDR3 spans 12 residues. Germline V gene lookup returns CDR1 ENHRY and CDR2 SYGVKD. With 0 bases removed from V and 5 bases from J, the gap between germline ends came to 4 bases. Here the CDR3 DNA reads TGTGCCATCAGTGAGTCAGTCGAGACCCAGTACTTC. Translated, it gives CAISESVETQYF.

To note about this clonotype: A much larger clonotype is one base distant, so this may be a read error. The chain links TRBV24-1 to TRBJ1-2, with a possible D match to TRBD1 (5 bases). V lost 4 bases to trimming and J lost 8 bases, with 16 bases between them. The CDR3 has 14 residues. The V gene's germline CDR1 is KGHDR and CDR2 SFDVKD. CDR3 bases: TGTGCCACCAGTGACGTAGGGGCCTTTAGAGGCTACACCTTC. Its translation is CATSDVGAFRGYTF.

The chain couples TRBV7-9 to TRBJ1-4; 12 nucleotides match TRBD1. The CDR3 totals 20 residues. V gave up 0 bases and J gave up 1 base; unmatched junction bases: 9. Germline CDR1 and CDR2: SEHNR and FQNEAQ (reference sequence). The CDR3 sequence: CASSLAPGQGARITNEKLFF. The CDR3 DNA is TGTGCCAGCAGCTTAGCGCCGGGACAGGGGGCGCGGATAACTAATGAAAAACTGTTTTTT.

This chain links TRBV7-6 with TRBJ1-3; no firm D call. CDR3 length equals 14 residues. Germline loops: CDR1 SGHVS, CDR2 FNYEAQ. V lost 0 bases to trimming and J lost 2 bases, with 5 bases between them. The CDR3 DNA is TGTGCCAGCAGCTTAGCGGGGACTGGAAACACCATATATTTT. This sequence encodes CASSLAGTGNTIYF.

The chain has TRBV5-4 and TRBJ1-2, with 8 bases lining up with TRBD1. The trim removed 2 bases at V and 6 bases at J, leaving 9 bases unmatched. The CDR3 runs 15 residues. Germline CDR1 reads SGHNT; CDR2 reads YYREEE (reference sequence). Written as DNA, the CDR3 is TGTGCCAGCAGCTTAACGAGACAGGGGAACGATGGCTACACCTTC. Amino acid sequence: CASSLTRQGNDGYTF. The whole variable domain, filled in from reference TRBV5-4 and TRBJ1-2, reads ETGVTQSPTHLIKTRGQQVTLRCSSQSGHNTVSWYQQALGQGPQFIFQYYREEENGRGNFPPRFSGLQFPNYSSELNVNALELDDSALYLCASSLTRQGNDGYTFGSGTRLTVV.

This chain uses TRBV20-1 with TRBJ2-7; 9 bases map to TRBD2. The CDR3 has 13 amino acids. Germline V gene lookup returns CDR1 DFQATT and CDR2 SNEGSKA (reference sequence). The V segment lost 2 bases and the J segment 4 bases; nucleotides outside the gene matches: 3. The CDR3, as DNA: TGCAGTGCTAGAATAGCGGGAGTTTACGAGCAGTACTTC. Its protein product is CSARIAGVYEQYF.

This clonotype was observed at least ten times. The rearrangement links TRBV7-9 to TRBJ1-6; D not resolved. With 1 base removed from V and 7 bases from J, the gap between germline ends came to 11 bases. The CDR3 length is 15 residues. From germline, CDR1 is SEHNR and CDR2 FQNEAQ (reference sequence). The CDR3 bases are TGTGCCAGCAGCTTAGAAGCAGCGATCAATTCACCCCTCCACTTT. Its translation: CASSLEAAINSPLHF.

The chain couples TRBV13 to TRBJ2-7; the D gene is possibly TRBD1 (6 bases). Germline V lookup: CDR1 PRHDT, CDR2 FYEKMQ (reference sequence). This CDR3 comprises 14 residues. V lost 0 bases to trimming and J lost 7 bases, with 13 bases between them. As DNA, the CDR3 is TGTGCCAGCAGCTTAGGCCTTCGAGGGGGTGAGCAGTACTTC. This encodes CASSLGLRGGEQYF.

This chain joins TRBV7-9 and TRBJ1-2, with TRBD1 identical over 7 bases. This CDR3 comprises 16 residues. The V segment lost 2 bases and the J segment 8 bases; nucleotides outside the gene matches: 14. Germline V gene data show CDR1 as SEHNR and CDR2 as FQNEAQ (reference sequence). CDR3 sequence reads: CASSLSGDSRREGYTF. CDR3 coding DNA: TGTGCCAGCAGCTTATCAGGGGACAGCCGGCGGGAAGGCTACACCTTC.

The genes are TRBV7-9 and TRBJ1-1, with D perhaps TRBD1 (6 bases). This CDR3 has 14 amino acids. The germline CDR1 and CDR2 sequences are SEHNR and FQNEAQ (reference sequence). V was cut by 8 bases and J by 0 bases, with 13 bases left in between. The CDR3 DNA reads TGTGCCAGCCAGGGACATTACATGAACACTGAAGCTTTCTTT. Amino acid sequence: CASQGHYMNTEAFF.

Concerning this clonotype itself: Mismatch with germline at one junction end may stem from a read error. The chain is built from TRBV7-8 and TRBJ2-7, with 16 bases aligning to TRBD2. Germline V gene data show CDR1 as SGHVS and CDR2 as FQNEAQ. The CDR3 totals 19 residues. This CDR3 reads CAGSPRGTSGRAFSYEQYF. The DNA for the CDR3 is TGTGCCGGCAGCCCTAGGGGGACTAGCGGGAGGGCGTTCTCCTACGAGCAGTACTTC.

The rearrangement links TRBV29-1 to TRBJ1-2, with no clear D. This CDR3 contains 10 residues. V was pared by 8 bases and J by 9 bases, with 13 bases between. Germline CDR1 is SQVTM and CDR2 is ANQGSEA. In nucleotides, the CDR3 is TGCAGCACCAAGGGCATCCGCTACACCTTC. Residues: CSTKGIRYTF.

V is TRBV15 and J is TRBJ2-3, with D perhaps assigned TRBD1 or TRBD2 (5 bases each). Germline V gene sequence: CDR1 LNHNV, CDR2 YYDKDF (reference sequence). The V and J ends lost 4 bases and 1 base respectively, with 12 bases between them. The CDR3 totals 15 residues. The CDR3 bases are TGTGCCACCAGCAAGCCGGGACGGGGCACAGATACGCAGTATTTT. Amino acid sequence: CATSKPGRGTDTQYF. Full variable domain (rest looked up from reference TRBV15 and TRBJ2-3): DAMVIQNPRYQVTQFGKPVTLSCSQTLNHNVMYWYQQKSSQAPKLLFHYYDKDFNNEADTPDNFQSRRPNTSFCFLDIRSPGLGDTAMYLCATSKPGRGTDTQYFGPGTRLTVL.

The sample holds one count of this clonotype. Mismatch with germline at one junction end may stem from a read error. V gene TRBV20-1 combines with J gene TRBJ2-7, with 9 bases identical to TRBD1. The CDR3 totals 15 residues. Germline CDR1 DFQATT, CDR2 SNEGSKA (reference sequence). CDR3 bases: TGCAGTGCTAGAGATGCGGACAGGGGTTTATTCGAGCGGTACTTC. Translated: CSARDADRGLFERYF.

V usage is TRBV24-1 and J usage is TRBJ2-5; TRBD2 matches at 9 bases. Germline CDR1 KGHDR, CDR2 SFDVKD. The ends lost 4 bases at V and 5 bases at J; junction bases unmatched: 13. This CDR3 is 17 amino acids long. The CDR3 protein is CATSESPSSGAGETQYF. The DNA for the CDR3 is TGTGCCACCAGTGAGTCCCCCTCTAGCGGGGCCGGGGAGACCCAGTACTTC.

This clonotype has only a few counts. The rearrangement links TRBV20-1 to TRBJ1-2; the D is unclear. Trimming cost V 7 bases and J 9 bases, with 15 bases left between them. Germline V gene lookup returns CDR1 DFQATT and CDR2 SNEGSKA (reference sequence). The CDR3 sequence is 11 residues long. CDR3 residues: CSVPDSFSYTF. CDR3 nucleotide sequence: TGCAGTGTCCCGGACTCTTTTAGCTACACCTTC.